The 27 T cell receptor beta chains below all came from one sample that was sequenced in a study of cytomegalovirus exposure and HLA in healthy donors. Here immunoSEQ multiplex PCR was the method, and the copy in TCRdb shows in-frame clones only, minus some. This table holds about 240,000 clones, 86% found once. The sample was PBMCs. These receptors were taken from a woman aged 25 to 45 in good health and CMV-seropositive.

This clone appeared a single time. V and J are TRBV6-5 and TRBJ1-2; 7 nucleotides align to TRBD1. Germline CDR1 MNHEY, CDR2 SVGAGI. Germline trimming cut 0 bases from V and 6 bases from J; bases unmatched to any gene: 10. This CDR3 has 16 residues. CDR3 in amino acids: CASSYSIEGASNGYTF. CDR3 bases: TGTGCCAGCAGTTACTCGATCGAGGGGGCGTCGAATGGCTACACCTTC.

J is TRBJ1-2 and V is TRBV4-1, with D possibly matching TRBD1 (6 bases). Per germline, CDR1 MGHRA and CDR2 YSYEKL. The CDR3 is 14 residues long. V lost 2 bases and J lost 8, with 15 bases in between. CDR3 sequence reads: CASSQPQGWGGYTF. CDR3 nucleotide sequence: TGCGCCAGCAGCCAACCACAGGGATGGGGGGGCTACACCTTC.

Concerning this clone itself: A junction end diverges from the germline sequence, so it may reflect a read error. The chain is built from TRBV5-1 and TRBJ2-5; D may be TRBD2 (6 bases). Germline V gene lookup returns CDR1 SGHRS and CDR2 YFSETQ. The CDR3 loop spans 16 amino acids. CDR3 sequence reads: CASSALHRDSQEAQYF. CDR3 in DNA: TGCGCCAGCAGCGCCTTACACCGGGACTCACAAGAGGCCCAGTACTTC.

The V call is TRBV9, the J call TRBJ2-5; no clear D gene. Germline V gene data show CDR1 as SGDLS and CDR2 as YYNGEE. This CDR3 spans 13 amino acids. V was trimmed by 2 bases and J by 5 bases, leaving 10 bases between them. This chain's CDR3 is CASSVFGSETQYF. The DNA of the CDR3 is TGTGCCAGCAGCGTCTTCGGTTCGGAGACCCAGTACTTC.

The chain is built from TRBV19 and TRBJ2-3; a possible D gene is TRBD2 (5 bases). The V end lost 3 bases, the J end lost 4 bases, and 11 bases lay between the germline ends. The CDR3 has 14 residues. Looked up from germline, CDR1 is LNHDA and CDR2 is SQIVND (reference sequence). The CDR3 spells CASSIIASPDTQYF. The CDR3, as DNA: TGTGCCAGTAGTATTATAGCGAGCCCAGATACGCAGTATTTT.

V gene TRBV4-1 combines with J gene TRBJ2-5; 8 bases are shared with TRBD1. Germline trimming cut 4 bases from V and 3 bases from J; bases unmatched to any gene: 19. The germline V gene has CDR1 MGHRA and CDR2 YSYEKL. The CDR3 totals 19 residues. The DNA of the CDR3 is TGCGCCAGCAGCCGGACTGGACAGGGTTCGGGGGCCAAGAAAGAGACCCAGTACTTC. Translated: CASSRTGQGSGAKKETQYF.

In nucleotides, the CDR3 is TGTGCCAGCACCAGAGACAGGGCCGGGGCCAACGTCCTGACTTTC. It is translated as CASTRDRAGANVLTF. The chain employs TRBV6-5 and TRBJ2-6; 7 bases map to TRBD1. J lost 4 bases, V lost 7 bases, and 7 bases had no gene match. The CDR3 runs to 15 residues. Germline values: CDR1 MNHEY, CDR2 SVGAGI.

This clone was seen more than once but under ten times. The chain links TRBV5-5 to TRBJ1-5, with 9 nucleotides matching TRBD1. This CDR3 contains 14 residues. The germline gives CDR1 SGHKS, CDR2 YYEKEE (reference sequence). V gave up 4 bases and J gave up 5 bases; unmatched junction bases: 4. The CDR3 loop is CASSRDRADQPQHF. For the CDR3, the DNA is TGTGCCAGCAGCAGGGACAGGGCCGATCAGCCCCAGCATTTT. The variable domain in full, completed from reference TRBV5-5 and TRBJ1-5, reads DAGVTQSPTHLIKTRGQQVTLRCSPISGHKSVSWYQQVLGQGPQFIFQYYEKEERGRGNFPDRFSARQFPNYSSELNVNALLLGDSALYLCASSRDRADQPQHFGDGTRLSIL.

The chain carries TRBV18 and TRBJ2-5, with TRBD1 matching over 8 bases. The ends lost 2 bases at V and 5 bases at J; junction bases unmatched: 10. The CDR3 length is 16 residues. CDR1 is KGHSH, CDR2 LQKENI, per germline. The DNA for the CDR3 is TGTGCCAGCTCACCAAAACGGGACAGGACGTGGGAGACCCAGTACTTC. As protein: CASSPKRDRTWETQYF.

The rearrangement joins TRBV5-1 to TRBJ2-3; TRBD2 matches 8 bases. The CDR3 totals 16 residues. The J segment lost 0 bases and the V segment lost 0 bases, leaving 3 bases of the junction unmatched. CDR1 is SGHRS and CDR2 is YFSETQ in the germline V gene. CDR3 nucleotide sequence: TGCGCCAGCAGCTTGGCCCCTAGCGGGAGCACAGATACGCAGTATTTT. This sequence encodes CASSLAPSGSTDTQYF. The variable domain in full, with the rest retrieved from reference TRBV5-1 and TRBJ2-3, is KAGVTQTPRYLIKTRGQQVTLSCSPISGHRSVSWYQQTPGQGLQFLFEYFSETQRNKGNFPGRFSGRQFSNSRSEMNVSTLELGDSALYLCASSLAPSGSTDTQYFGPGTRLTVL.

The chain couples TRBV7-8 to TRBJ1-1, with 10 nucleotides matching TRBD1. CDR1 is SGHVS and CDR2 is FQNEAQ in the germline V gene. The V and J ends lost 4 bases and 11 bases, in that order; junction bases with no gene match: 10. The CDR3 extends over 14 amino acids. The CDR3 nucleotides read TGTGCCAGCAGCTCTTGGGGTTGGACAGGGGGTGCTTTCTTT. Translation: CASSSWGWTGGAFF. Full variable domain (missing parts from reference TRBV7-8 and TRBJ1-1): GAGVSQSPRYKVAKRGQDVALRCDPISGHVSLFWYQQALGQGPEFLTYFQNEAQLDKSGLPSDRFFAERPEGSVSTLKIQRTQQEDSAVYLCASSSWGWTGGAFFGQGTRLTVV.

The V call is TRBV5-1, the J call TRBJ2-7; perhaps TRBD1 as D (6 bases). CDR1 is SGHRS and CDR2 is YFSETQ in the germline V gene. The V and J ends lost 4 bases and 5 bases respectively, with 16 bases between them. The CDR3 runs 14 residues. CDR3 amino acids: CASSPTSTGNEQYF. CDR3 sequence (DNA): TGCGCCAGCAGCCCCACCTCCACAGGGAACGAGCAGTACTTC.

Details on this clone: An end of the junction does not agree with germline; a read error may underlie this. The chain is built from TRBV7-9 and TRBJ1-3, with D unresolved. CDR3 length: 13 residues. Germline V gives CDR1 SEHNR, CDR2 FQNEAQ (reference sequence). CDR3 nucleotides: TGTGCTAGCAAGTCGAGCTCTGGAAACACCATATATTTT. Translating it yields CASKSSSGNTIYF.

The CDR3 DNA is TGCAGCGTTTTAACACTAGCGAAGACCTACGAGCAGTACTTC. It specifies CSVLTLAKTYEQYF. The chain is built from TRBV29-1 and TRBJ2-7; 7 nucleotides agree with TRBD2. Germline values: CDR1 SQVTM, CDR2 ANQGSEA. The CDR3 contains 14 residues. J gave up 2 bases and V 5 bases, and 9 bases lay outside the gene matches.

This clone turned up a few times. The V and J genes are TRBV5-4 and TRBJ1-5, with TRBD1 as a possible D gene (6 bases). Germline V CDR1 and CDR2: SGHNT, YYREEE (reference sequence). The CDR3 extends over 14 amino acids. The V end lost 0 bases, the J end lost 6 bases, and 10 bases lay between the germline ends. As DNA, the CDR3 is TGTGCCAGCAGCTTGGGGGGGCAAGGTCAGCCCCAGCATTTT. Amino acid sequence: CASSLGGQGQPQHF.

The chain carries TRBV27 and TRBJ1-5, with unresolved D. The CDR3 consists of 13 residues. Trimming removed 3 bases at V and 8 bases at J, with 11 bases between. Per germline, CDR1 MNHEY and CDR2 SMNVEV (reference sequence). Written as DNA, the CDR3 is TGTGCCAGCAGTTTCACGACGCAGGAGCCCCAGCATTTT. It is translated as CASSFTTQEPQHF.

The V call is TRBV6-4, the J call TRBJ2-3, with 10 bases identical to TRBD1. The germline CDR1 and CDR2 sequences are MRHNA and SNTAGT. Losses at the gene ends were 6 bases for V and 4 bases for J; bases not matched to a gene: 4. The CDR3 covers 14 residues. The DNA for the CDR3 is TGTGCCAGCAGCCGGGACAGGGGAGCAGATACGCAGTATTTT. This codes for CASSRDRGADTQYF.

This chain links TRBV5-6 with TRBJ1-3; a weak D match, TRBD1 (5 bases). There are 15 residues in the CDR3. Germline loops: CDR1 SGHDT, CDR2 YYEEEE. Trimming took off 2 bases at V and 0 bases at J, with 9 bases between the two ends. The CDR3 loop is CASSFTGRSGNTIYF. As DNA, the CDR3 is TGTGCCAGCAGCTTTACAGGCCGCTCTGGAAACACCATATATTTT.

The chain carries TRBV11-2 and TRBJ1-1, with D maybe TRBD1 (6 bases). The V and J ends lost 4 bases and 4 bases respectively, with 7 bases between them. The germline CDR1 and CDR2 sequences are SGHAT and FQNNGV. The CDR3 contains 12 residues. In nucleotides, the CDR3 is TGTGCCAGCAGCTACAGGGTCACTGAAGCTTTCTTT. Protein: CASSYRVTEAFF. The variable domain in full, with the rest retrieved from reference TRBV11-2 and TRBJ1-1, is EAGVAQSPRYKIIEKRQSVAFWCNPISGHATLYWYQQILGQGPKLLIQFQNNGVVDDSQLPKDRFSAERLKGVDSTLKIQPAKLEDSAVYLCASSYRVTEAFFGQGTRLTVV.

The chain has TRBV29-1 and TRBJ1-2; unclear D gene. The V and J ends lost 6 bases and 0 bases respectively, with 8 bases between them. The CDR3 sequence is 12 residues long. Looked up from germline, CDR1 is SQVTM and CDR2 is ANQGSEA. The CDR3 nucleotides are TGCAGCGTGTACACAGCTAACTATGGCTACACCTTC. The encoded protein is CSVYTANYGYTF.

CDR3 sequence reads: CAWRQGFNGGAFF. The CDR3 nucleotides are TGTGCCTGGAGACAGGGTTTCAACGGTGGCGCTTTCTTT. This chain links TRBV30 with TRBJ1-1, with D possibly matching TRBD1 (6 bases). Germline V gene data show CDR1 as GTSNPN and CDR2 as SVGIG (reference sequence). CDR3 size: 13 residues. Trimming pared 3 bases from V and 11 bases from J, leaving 19 bases between. The full variable domain, with the rest looked up from reference TRBV30 and TRBJ1-1, is SQTIHQWPATLVQPVGSPLSLECTVEGTSNPNLYWYRQAAGRGLQLLFYSVGIGQISSEVPQNLSASRPQDRQFILSSKKLLLSDSGFYLCAWRQGFNGGAFFGQGTRLTVV.

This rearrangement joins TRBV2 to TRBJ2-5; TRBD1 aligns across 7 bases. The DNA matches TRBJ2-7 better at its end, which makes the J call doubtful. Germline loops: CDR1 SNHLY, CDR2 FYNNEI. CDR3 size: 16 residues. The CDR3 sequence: CASQIAGTETSYEQYF. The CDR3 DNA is TGTGCCAGCCAGATTGCCGGGACAGAGACCTCCTACGAGCAGTACTTC.

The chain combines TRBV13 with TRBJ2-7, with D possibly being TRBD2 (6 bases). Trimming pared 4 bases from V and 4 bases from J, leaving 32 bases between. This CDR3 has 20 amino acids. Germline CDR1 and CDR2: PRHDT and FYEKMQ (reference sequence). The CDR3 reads CASSSMGDSRGLGGGYEQYF. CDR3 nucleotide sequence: TGTGCCAGCAGCTCCATGGGGGATTCTCGAGGCCTGGGCGGAGGGTACGAGCAGTACTTC.

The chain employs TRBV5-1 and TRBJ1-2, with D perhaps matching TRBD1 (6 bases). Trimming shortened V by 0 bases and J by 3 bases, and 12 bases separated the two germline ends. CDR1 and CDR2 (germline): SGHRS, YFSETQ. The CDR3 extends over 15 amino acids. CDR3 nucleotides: TGCGCCAGCAGCTTGGGGGCAGGGGCGCACTATGGCTACACCTTC. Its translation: CASSLGAGAHYGYTF.

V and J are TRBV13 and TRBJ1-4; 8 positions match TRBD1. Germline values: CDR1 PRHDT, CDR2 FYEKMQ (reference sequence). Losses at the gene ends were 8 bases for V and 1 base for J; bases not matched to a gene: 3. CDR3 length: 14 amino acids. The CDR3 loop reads CASRDRGTNEKLFF. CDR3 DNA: TGTGCCAGCCGAGACAGGGGAACTAATGAAAAACTGTTTTTT.

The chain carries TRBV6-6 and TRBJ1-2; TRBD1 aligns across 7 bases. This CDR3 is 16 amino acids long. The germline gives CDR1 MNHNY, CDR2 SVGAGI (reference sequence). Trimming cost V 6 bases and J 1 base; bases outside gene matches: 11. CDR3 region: CASRPGQILFNYGYTF. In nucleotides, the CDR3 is TGTGCCAGCAGACCGGGACAGATACTATTTAACTATGGCTACACCTTC.

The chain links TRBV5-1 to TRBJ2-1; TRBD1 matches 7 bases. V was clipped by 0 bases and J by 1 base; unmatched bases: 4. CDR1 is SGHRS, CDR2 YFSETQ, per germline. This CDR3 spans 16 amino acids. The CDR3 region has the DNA TGCGCCAGCAGCTTGGTAGGGGGCGCGTCCTACAATGAGCAGTTCTTC. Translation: CASSLVGGASYNEQFF.